Below are 14 T cell receptor beta chains sequenced from a single sample in a study of vaccination effects on CD4 cells after COVID-19. These receptors' antigens are unknown. Here immunoSEQ multiplex PCR was the method, and the copy in TCRdb shows in-frame clones only, minus some. This table has approximately 37,000 clones, about 63% appearing once. CD4+ T cells were isolated after less than 13 days of culture. Either the BNT162b2 or mRNA-1273 vaccine was given to participants in two doses. The material was CD4+ T cells from PBMCs cultured without peptide, obtained after COVID-19 vaccination. The receptors were sampled from a human donor who received a COVID-19 vaccine.

This chain links TRBV7-8 with TRBJ2-5; D ambiguous. V was shortened by 2 bases and J by 2 bases, with 9 bases between the two germline ends. CDR1 SGHVS and CDR2 FQNEAQ come from the germline V gene. This CDR3 is 14 amino acids long. In DNA form, the CDR3 reads TGTGCCAGCAGCTTAAACAGAGCACAAGAGACCCAGTACTTC. Residues: CASSLNRAQETQYF.

This clone was seen a few times. The rearrangement joins TRBV9 to TRBJ1-5; D is uncertain. Germline values: CDR1 SGDLS, CDR2 YYNGEE. V was pared by 4 bases and J by 7 bases, with 12 bases between. The CDR3 sequence is 13 residues long. The CDR3 is CASSPEGGQPQHF. CDR3 nucleotide sequence: TGTGCCAGCAGCCCAGAGGGAGGGCAGCCCCAGCATTTT.

This clone was picked up a small number of times. The chain recombines TRBV2 with TRBJ2-7; no firm D call. Germline CDR1 is SNHLY and CDR2 is FYNNEI. V lost 4 bases and J 6 bases, leaving 13 bases between the germline ends. The CDR3 sequence is 13 residues long. The CDR3 reads CASSVIGGGEQYF. As DNA, the CDR3 is TGTGCCAGCAGTGTTATAGGCGGCGGCGAGCAGTACTTC.

The gene calls are TRBV4-1 and TRBJ1-5; no clear D. Trimming shortened V by 2 bases and J by 0 bases, and 14 bases separated the two germline ends. The CDR3 is 17 residues long. The germline gives CDR1 MGHRA, CDR2 YSYEKL. The DNA for the CDR3 is TGCGCCAGCAGCCAAATAGGGAGAAAAGGTAGCAATCAGCCCCAGCATTTT. Encoded protein: CASSQIGRKGSNQPQHF.

A single count supports this clone. V gene TRBV4-1 combines with J gene TRBJ2-3, with TRBD1 as a possible D gene (5 bases). CDR1 is MGHRA, CDR2 YSYEKL, per germline. CDR3 length: 14 amino acids. With 3 bases removed from V and 7 bases from J, the gap between germline ends came to 14 bases. The CDR3 protein is CASSHQTETHTQYF. CDR3 DNA: TGCGCCAGCAGCCACCAGACAGAGACTCATACGCAGTATTTT.

The chain employs TRBV5-1 and TRBJ2-7; no clear D gene. CDR1 and CDR2 from the germline V gene are SGHRS and YFSETQ. The CDR3 spans 14 residues. V was trimmed by 2 bases and J by 0 bases, leaving 9 bases between them. CDR3 sequence: CASSLESTSYEQYF. The CDR3 region has the DNA TGCGCCAGCAGCTTAGAATCTACCTCCTACGAGCAGTACTTC.

The V call is TRBV27, the J call TRBJ2-5; tentatively, D is TRBD2 (5 bases). The germline V gene encodes CDR1 MNHEY and CDR2 SMNVEV (reference sequence). The CDR3 has 17 amino acids. V gave up 6 bases and J gave up 5 bases, with 25 bases separating them. The CDR3 bases are TGTGCCAGCAGACGGATCAGACGGCAACGGGAAGGGGAGACCCAGTACTTC. It yields the protein CASRRIRRQREGETQYF.

CDR3 DNA: TGTGCCAGCAGAAAAACAGGTGAAAAACTGTTTTTT. It specifies CASRKTGEKLFF. The gene calls are TRBV6-5 and TRBJ1-4, with D possibly being TRBD1 (5 bases). The CDR3 totals 12 residues. The V end lost 6 bases, the J end lost 7 bases, and 9 bases lay between the germline ends. The germline V gene encodes CDR1 MNHEY and CDR2 SVGAGI.

The genes are TRBV5-1 and TRBJ2-2; D may be TRBD2 (5 bases). The V gene lost 4 bases and the J gene lost 4 bases, with 11 bases spanning the gap. Germline CDR1 is SGHRS and CDR2 is YFSETQ. This CDR3 spans 14 amino acids. This CDR3 is CASSGRTGTGELFF. For the CDR3, the DNA is TGCGCCAGCAGCGGAAGGACTGGCACCGGGGAGCTGTTTTTT. Using reference TRBV5-1 and TRBJ2-2 for the parts outside the CDR3, the full variable domain is KAGVTQTPRYLIKTRGQQVTLSCSPISGHRSVSWYQQTPGQGLQFLFEYFSETQRNKGNFPGRFSGRQFSNSRSEMNVSTLELGDSALYLCASSGRTGTGELFFGEGSRLTVL.

This clone has just a few counts. The CDR3 reads CSVGPAGNEQFF. The CDR3, as DNA: TGCAGCGTTGGCCCGGCAGGGAATGAGCAGTTCTTC. This chain joins TRBV29-1 and TRBJ2-1; a possible D gene is TRBD1 (5 bases). Germline assignment: CDR1 SQVTM and CDR2 ANQGSEA. The CDR3 runs to 12 residues. V was cut by 4 bases and J by 7 bases, with 11 bases left in between.

Here the CDR3 DNA reads TGTGCTAGTGGTTTGGTACTGGTGGCGGGGGAGGGTTACGAGCAGTACTTC. Translation gives CASGLVLVAGEGYEQYF. The V gene is TRBV12-5, the J gene TRBJ2-7; TRBD2 matches at 7 bases. The CDR3 consists of 17 residues. The V and J ends lost 0 bases and 4 bases, in that order; junction bases with no gene match: 12. Per the germline V gene, CDR1 is LGHNT and CDR2 is FRNRAP.

This clone was seen a few times. The rearrangement joins TRBV9 to TRBJ1-2; TRBD1 is a possible D gene (5 bases). This CDR3 comprises 14 residues. V was clipped by 3 bases and J by 4 bases, with 13 bases between them. CDR1 SGDLS and CDR2 YYNGEE come from the germline V gene. CDR3: CASSATGPRYGYTF. CDR3 sequence (DNA): TGTGCCAGCAGCGCAACGGGACCGCGCTATGGCTACACCTTC.

The chain has TRBV4-1 and TRBJ2-5, with a possible D match to TRBD1 (5 bases). CDR1 and CDR2 (germline): MGHRA, YSYEKL. This CDR3 has 15 amino acids. V gave up 0 bases and J gave up 7 bases, with 15 bases separating them. CDR3 amino acids: CASSQDPRAVRTQYF. CDR3 in DNA: TGCGCCAGCAGCCAAGATCCCAGGGCGGTACGGACCCAGTACTTC.

The sample holds a few counts of this clone. This chain's CDR3 is CASGGYTGELFF. CDR3 sequence (DNA): TGTGCCAGCGGGGGGTACACCGGGGAGCTGTTTTTT. This rearrangement joins TRBV3-1 (or the pseudogene TRBV3-2) to TRBJ2-2; D may be TRBD2 (6 bases). V dropped 8 bases and J dropped 3 bases, with 7 bases sitting between them. The CDR3 is 12 amino acids. The V gene's germline CDR1 is LGHDT and CDR2 YNNKEL (reference sequence).